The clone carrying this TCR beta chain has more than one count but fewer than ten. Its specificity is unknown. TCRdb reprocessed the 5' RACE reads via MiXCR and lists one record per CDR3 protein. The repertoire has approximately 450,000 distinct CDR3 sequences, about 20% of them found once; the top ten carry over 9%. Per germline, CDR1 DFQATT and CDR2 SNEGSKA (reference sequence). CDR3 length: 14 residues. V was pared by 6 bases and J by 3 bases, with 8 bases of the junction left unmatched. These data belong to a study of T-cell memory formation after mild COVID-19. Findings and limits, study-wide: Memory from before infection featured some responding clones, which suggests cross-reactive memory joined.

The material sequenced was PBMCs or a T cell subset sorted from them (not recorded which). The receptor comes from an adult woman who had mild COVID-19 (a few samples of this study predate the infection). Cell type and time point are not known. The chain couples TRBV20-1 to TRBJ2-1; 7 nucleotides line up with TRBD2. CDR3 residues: CSATSGAGYNEQFF. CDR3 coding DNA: TGCAGTGCGACCAGCGGGGCGGGCTACAATGAGCAGTTCTTC.